Listed here are 19 T cell receptor beta chains from one sample, sequenced in a study of control samples from healthy donors and cancer patients. Method: immunoSEQ multiplex PCR; TCRdb's copy keeps in-frame clones and lacks some. The sample carries 150,000 or so clones, just over 85% recorded once. Sequencing was carried out using blood. The receptors were sampled from a woman between 25 and 40 years old in good health.

The chain carries TRBV13 and TRBJ2-3; 12 nucleotides line up with TRBD2. V lost 5 bases to trimming and J lost 3 bases; unmatched junction nucleotides: 6. From germline, CDR1 is PRHDT and CDR2 FYEKMQ (reference sequence). The CDR3 is 16 amino acids. This chain's CDR3 is CASSRPGTSGTDTQYF. The CDR3 DNA is TGTGCCAGCAGCCGCCCCGGGACTAGCGGGACAGATACGCAGTATTTT.

The genes are TRBV7-2 and TRBJ1-5; TRBD1 is a possible D gene (6 bases). The germline gives CDR1 SGHTA, CDR2 FQGNSA. With 4 bases removed from V and 2 bases from J, the gap between germline ends came to 15 bases. The CDR3 has 16 residues. CDR3 bases: TGTGCCAGCAGCTCTCTCTCGACAGGCCGCAATCAGCCCCAGCATTTT. Protein product: CASSSLSTGRNQPQHF. Based on the CDR3 plus reference TRBV7-2 and TRBJ1-5, the full variable domain is GAGVSQSPSNKVTEKGKDVELRCDPISGHTALYWYRQSLGQGLEFLIYFQGNSAPDKSGLPSDRFSAERTGGSVSTLTIQRTQQEDSAVYLCASSSLSTGRNQPQHFGDGTRLSIL.

The chain joins TRBV5-4 to TRBJ1-1, with 7 bases lining up with TRBD1. CDR3 size: 17 residues. Germline lookup yields CDR1 SGHNT and CDR2 YYREEE (reference sequence). The V and J ends lost 3 bases and 1 base, in that order; junction bases with no gene match: 12. This CDR3 is CASSSGVRQGRNTEAFF. The CDR3 region has the DNA TGTGCCAGCAGCTCTGGGGTTCGACAGGGTAGGAACACTGAAGCTTTCTTT.

The V call is TRBV6-5, the J call TRBJ1-2, with TRBD1 identical over 9 bases. This CDR3 is 11 amino acids long. Germline-derived CDR1 and CDR2 are MNHEY and SVGAGI. V shed 10 bases and J 10 bases; nucleotides not matched to a gene: 7. The CDR3 loop reads CATQRDRDYTF. CDR3 coding DNA: TGTGCCACCCAAAGGGACAGGGACTACACCTTC.

This chain joins TRBV2 and TRBJ2-7; D is undetermined. Germline assignment: CDR1 SNHLY and CDR2 FYNNEI. The CDR3 is 14 amino acids. V lost 7 bases to trimming and J lost 5 bases, with 18 bases between them. The CDR3 loop reads CASNLLAGSDEQYF. The CDR3 nucleotides are TGTGCCAGCAATCTTTTGGCCGGGTCGGACGAGCAGTACTTC.

This clone was counted between two and nine times. In DNA form, the CDR3 reads TGTGCCAGCAGCCCCTATTCCAGGGTCAACAATGAGCAGTTCTTC. This gives the protein CASSPYSRVNNEQFF. The V gene is TRBV27, the J gene TRBJ2-1, with D perhaps TRBD1 (5 bases). Germline lookup yields CDR1 MNHEY and CDR2 SMNVEV (reference sequence). CDR3 size: 15 residues. The V end was cut by 6 bases, the J end by 5 bases, with 17 bases between.

This chain uses TRBV18 with TRBJ1-4, with 8 positions matching TRBD1. Germline V lookup: CDR1 KGHSH, CDR2 LQKENI. This CDR3 has 15 amino acids. The trim removed 4 bases at V and 6 bases at J, leaving 7 bases unmatched. The CDR3: CASSLGQGGDEKLFF. In DNA, the CDR3 is TGTGCCAGCTCACTCGGACAGGGCGGAGATGAAAAACTGTTTTTT.

The chain links TRBV27 to TRBJ1-2, with 7 bases fitting TRBD1. CDR1 MNHEY and CDR2 SMNVEV come from the germline V gene (reference sequence). This CDR3 contains 15 residues. The ends lost 7 bases at V and 5 bases at J; junction bases unmatched: 13. CDR3 protein: CASKAGTANIYGYTF. DNA for the CDR3: TGTGCCAGCAAGGCCGGGACAGCAAATATTTATGGCTACACCTTC.

The chain combines TRBV18 with TRBJ1-1; the D gene is possibly TRBD1 (6 bases). The germline V gene has CDR1 KGHSH and CDR2 LQKENI. V shed 8 bases and J shed 0 bases, with 10 bases lying between them. The CDR3 extends over 13 amino acids. The CDR3 DNA follows: TGTGCCAGCGCGGGACAAATGAACACTGAAGCTTTCTTT. The encoded protein is CASAGQMNTEAFF.

In this sample, this clone turned up once. The chain uses TRBV7-9 and TRBJ2-5, with D unclear. This CDR3 contains 12 residues. From germline, CDR1 is SEHNR and CDR2 FQNEAQ (reference sequence). The V gene lost 5 bases and the J gene lost 5 bases, with 9 bases spanning the gap. This chain's CDR3 is CASSPGWETQYF. CDR3 nucleotide sequence: TGTGCCAGCAGCCCAGGATGGGAGACCCAGTACTTC.

The chain joins TRBV15 to TRBJ1-1; D may be TRBD1 (5 bases). Looked up from germline, CDR1 is LNHNV and CDR2 is YYDKDF (reference sequence). V shed 6 bases and J shed 5 bases, with 19 bases lying between them. The CDR3 runs to 15 residues. CDR3 in amino acids: CATSPIARGDTEAFF. CDR3 DNA: TGTGCCACCAGTCCTATAGCGCGAGGGGATACTGAAGCTTTCTTT. Variable domain in full (rest from reference TRBV15 and TRBJ1-1): DAMVIQNPRYQVTQFGKPVTLSCSQTLNHNVMYWYQQKSSQAPKLLFHYYDKDFNNEADTPDNFQSRRPNTSFCFLDIRSPGLGDTAMYLCATSPIARGDTEAFFGQGTRLTVV.

There are a few counts of this clone. V gene TRBV11-2 combines with J gene TRBJ1-1; D may be TRBD1 (5 bases). The V gene's germline CDR1 is SGHAT and CDR2 FQNNGV. The CDR3 contains 15 residues. V dropped 6 bases and J dropped 0 bases, with 14 bases sitting between them. The CDR3, as DNA: TGTGCCAGCAGATATGAGGAGGGGATGAACACTGAAGCTTTCTTT. This codes for CASRYEEGMNTEAFF.

The chain carries TRBV7-2 and TRBJ1-2; 7 nucleotides match TRBD1. Trimming took 2 bases from V and 0 from J; bases not matched to a gene: 9. CDR1 is SGHTA and CDR2 is FQGNSA in the germline V gene. The CDR3 loop spans 17 amino acids. The CDR3 DNA reads TGTGCCAGCAGCTTATACCTCTCAGGGACAGCTAACTATGGCTACACCTTC. Amino acids: CASSLYLSGTANYGYTF.

The chain links TRBV5-6 to TRBJ1-6; D is undetermined. This CDR3 has 17 amino acids. Germline CDR1 is SGHDT and CDR2 is YYEEEE. V was cut by 0 bases and J by 0 bases, with 10 bases left in between. In nucleotides, the CDR3 is TGTGCCAGCAGCTTGGGGTTTCCTAGCTCCTATAATTCACCCCTCCACTTT. Residues: CASSLGFPSSYNSPLHF.

The chain couples TRBV12-3 or TRBV12-4 to TRBJ1-2; 8 bases map to TRBD1. The V segment lost 6 bases and the J segment 4 bases; nucleotides outside the gene matches: 4. The CDR3 totals 13 residues. CDR3 bases: TGTGCCAGCAGACAGGGGGAGGCCTATGGCTACACCTTC. The encoded protein is CASRQGEAYGYTF.

The CDR3 DNA reads as TGTGCCTGGAGTGTAGAAAGCACAGATACGCAGTATTTT. Translating it yields CAWSVESTDTQYF. This chain uses TRBV30 with TRBJ2-3; no clear D. The germline V gene has CDR1 GTSNPN and CDR2 SVGIG (reference sequence). Trimming left V 0 bases short and J 0 bases short, with 4 bases between. The CDR3 has 13 residues.

V and J are TRBV18 and TRBJ2-5; 7 nucleotides match TRBD1. CDR3 length equals 14 residues. Per the germline V gene, CDR1 is KGHSH and CDR2 is LQKENI. With V trimmed by 3 bases and J by 5 bases, 6 bases remained unmatched. CDR3 DNA: TGTGCCAGCTCACCCCCGGGACAGAGGGAGACCCAGTACTTC. This sequence encodes CASSPPGQRETQYF.

The chain joins TRBV19 to TRBJ2-7; TRBD1 matches at 9 bases. V shed 6 bases, J shed 3 bases, and the junction held 6 bases outside the gene matches. Germline loops: CDR1 LNHDA, CDR2 SQIVND (reference sequence). The CDR3 runs 14 residues. CDR3 sequence: CASSRGQGNYEQYF. The CDR3 DNA reads TGTGCCAGTAGCCGGGGACAGGGAAACTACGAGCAGTACTTC.

The chain uses TRBV3-1 (or the pseudogene TRBV3-2) and TRBJ1-4, with 7 bases matching TRBD1. Germline V lookup: CDR1 LGHDT, CDR2 YNNKEL (reference sequence). Trimming took 1 base from V and 11 from J; bases not matched to a gene: 4. The CDR3 extends over 13 amino acids. As DNA, the CDR3 is TGTGCCAGCAGCCAAGCAGACAGGGCGAAACTGTTTTTT. It is translated as CASSQADRAKLFF.